One sample yielded the 20 T cell receptor beta chains listed below, sequenced in a study of cytomegalovirus exposure and HLA in healthy donors (dated by TCRdb to 2017 to 2019). Receptor amplification or capture employed the immunoSEQ multiplex PCR assay. A mixture of 60 forward primers for TCR Vbeta segments and 13 reverse primers for TCR Jbeta segments was used in the multiplex PCR. Held by TCRdb, this immuneACCESS table contains in-frame sequences only and omits some clones. Under half of the omission traces to an unresolved V gene where checked; the cause of the rest is unknown. The sample table shows some 120,000 clones, and around 77% are seen once. The ten largest account for over 10% of the sample. Sequencing was carried out using PBMCs. The receptors derive from a woman aged 40 to 55 in good health and CMV-seropositive.

The rearrangement uses TRBV23-1 and TRBJ2-2; 9 positions match TRBD2. TRBV23-1 is known as an ORF, though its function is uncertain. The V and J ends lost 0 bases and 3 bases, in that order; junction bases with no gene match: 5. The CDR3 consists of 17 residues. The CDR3 DNA sequence: TGCGCCAGCAGTCAATCCGGGACTAGCTCTTACACCGGGGAGCTGTTTTTT. This encodes CASSQSGTSSYTGELFF.

V is TRBV7-2 and J is TRBJ2-6, with D perhaps matching TRBD2 (5 bases). The CDR3 contains 18 residues. V lost 4 bases and J lost 0, with 16 bases in between. The germline CDR1 and CDR2 sequences are SGHTA and FQGNSA. CDR3 DNA sequence: TGTGCCAGCAGCTCCTTAGCGCTTTCCATCTCTGGGGCCAACGTCCTGACTTTC. Translated: CASSSLALSISGANVLTF.

V and J are TRBV9 and TRBJ2-1; 9 bases fit TRBD1. V trimming: 3 bases; J trimming: 7 bases; junction bases outside the gene matches: 11. The V gene's germline CDR1 is SGDLS and CDR2 YYNGEE. The CDR3 has 16 amino acids. The DNA of the CDR3 is TGTGCCAGCAGCGCGAGGGGGGACAGGGCAGGGAATGAGCAGTTCTTC. Amino acid sequence: CASSARGDRAGNEQFF.

The genes are TRBV2 and TRBJ1-2, with 8 bases aligning to TRBD1. This CDR3 is 14 amino acids long. V lost 7 bases and J lost 2; bases outside the gene matches: 6. Germline assignment: CDR1 SNHLY and CDR2 FYNNEI. The CDR3: CASIFGQGNYGYTF. In DNA, the CDR3 is TGTGCCAGCATTTTTGGACAGGGCAACTATGGCTACACCTTC. The full variable domain, with the rest looked up from reference TRBV2 and TRBJ1-2, is EPEVTQTPSHQVTQMGQEVILRCVPISNHLYFYWYRQILGQKVEFLVSFYNNEISEKSEIFDDQFSVERPDGSNFTLKIRSTKLEDSAMYFCASIFGQGNYGYTFGSGTRLTVV.

Here the CDR3 DNA reads TGTGCCAGCAGCTTGCTAGACTTCGGACAGGGAAGTTACAATGAGCAGTTCTTC. Its translation: CASSLLDFGQGSYNEQFF. The rearrangement links TRBV13 to TRBJ2-1, with 8 bases that match TRBD1. Germline CDR1 and CDR2: PRHDT and FYEKMQ (reference sequence). Losses at the gene ends were 3 bases for V and 4 bases for J; bases not matched to a gene: 14. The CDR3 covers 18 residues.

This clone has a count of ten or more. The rearrangement joins TRBV5-4 to TRBJ2-7, with 9 bases aligning to TRBD1. The CDR3 contains 14 residues. J lost 4 bases, V lost 4 bases, and 6 bases had no gene match. Germline loops: CDR1 SGHNT, CDR2 YYREEE (reference sequence). Here the CDR3 reads CASSTGQGGYEQYF. The DNA for the CDR3 is TGTGCCAGCAGCACGGGACAGGGCGGATACGAGCAGTACTTC.

This clone was seen a single time. This chain uses TRBV6-1 with TRBJ1-2, with D perhaps TRBD1 (6 bases). The CDR3 length is 14 residues. With 6 bases removed from V and 8 bases from J, the gap between germline ends came to 19 bases. Germline V lookup: CDR1 MNHNS, CDR2 SASEGT. The CDR3 spells CASRGAGVREGYTF. In DNA form, the CDR3 reads TGTGCCAGCAGGGGGGCCGGAGTTAGAGAGGGCTACACCTTC.

The chain links TRBV4-2 to TRBJ2-7; 7 bases agree with TRBD1. CDR3 size: 14 residues. From germline, CDR1 is LGHNA and CDR2 YNFKEQ. Trimming removed 4 bases from V and 3 bases from J; junction bases left unmatched: 6. CDR3 residues: CASSRLRTGYEQYF. CDR3 in DNA: TGTGCCAGCAGCCGCTTACGGACAGGCTACGAGCAGTACTTC.

This clone has only a few counts. CDR3 in amino acids: CASSLGDRGIQYF. The CDR3 region has the DNA TGTGCCAGCAGCTTGGGAGATCGGGGCATTCAGTACTTC. The chain has TRBV7-9 and TRBJ2-4; perhaps TRBD2 as D (5 bases). V was pared by 3 bases and J by 9 bases, with 12 bases between. CDR3 length: 13 amino acids. Germline V gives CDR1 SEHNR, CDR2 FQNEAQ (reference sequence).

The chain is built from TRBV14 and TRBJ2-3; 9 bases are a match to TRBD2. This CDR3 has 15 amino acids. Germline V lookup: CDR1 SGHDN, CDR2 FVKESK. Losses at the gene ends were 1 base for V and 7 bases for J; bases not matched to a gene: 6. CDR3 coding DNA: TGTGCCAGCAGCCAAGCTCACCTAGCGGGAAATACGCAGTATTTT. Amino acid sequence: CASSQAHLAGNTQYF.

The chain has TRBV4-1 and TRBJ2-1; 7 nucleotides match TRBD2. The CDR3 covers 16 residues. Germline V gives CDR1 MGHRA, CDR2 YSYEKL. V trimming: 2 bases; J trimming: 0 bases; junction bases outside the gene matches: 4. In DNA, the CDR3 is TGCGCCAGCAGCCAAAAGGGCGGGAGCTCCTACAATGAGCAGTTCTTC. Amino acids: CASSQKGGSSYNEQFF.

This sequence joins TRBV5-1 and TRBJ1-1; a possible D gene is TRBD1 (5 bases). Germline assignment: CDR1 SGHRS and CDR2 YFSETQ. The CDR3 extends over 13 amino acids. V shed 3 bases and J shed 4 bases, with 10 bases lying between them. For the CDR3, the DNA is TGCGCCAGCAGCTGGGAGGGGTTCACTGAAGCTTTCTTT. Residues: CASSWEGFTEAFF. Variable domain in full (rest from reference TRBV5-1 and TRBJ1-1): KAGVTQTPRYLIKTRGQQVTLSCSPISGHRSVSWYQQTPGQGLQFLFEYFSETQRNKGNFPGRFSGRQFSNSRSEMNVSTLELGDSALYLCASSWEGFTEAFFGQGTRLTVV.

The chain is built from TRBV7-6 and TRBJ1-4; D is perhaps TRBD1 (5 bases). The V and J ends lost 1 base and 12 bases respectively, with 12 bases between them. Germline CDR1 reads SGHVS; CDR2 reads FNYEAQ. The CDR3 is made up of 13 amino acids. The CDR3 coding sequence is TGTGCCAGCAGCTTAGATCAGGGAGGGGAACTGTTTTTT. It is translated as CASSLDQGGELFF.

The CDR3 loop is CASSEGGSGGNSYNEQFF. The CDR3 region has the DNA TGTGCCAGCAGTGAAGGGGGCAGCGGGGGTAACTCCTACAATGAGCAGTTCTTC. The rearrangement links TRBV6-1 to TRBJ2-1; 8 positions match TRBD2. Germline trimming cut 1 base from V and 0 bases from J; bases unmatched to any gene: 8. The CDR3 contains 18 residues. CDR1 is MNHNS and CDR2 is SASEGT in the germline V gene.

The CDR3 here is CASSLSGGYGYTF. Written as DNA, the CDR3 is TGCGCCAGCAGCTTAAGTGGAGGGTATGGCTACACCTTC. The V and J genes are TRBV5-1 and TRBJ1-2; D remains ambiguous. Trimming left V 2 bases short and J 5 bases short, with 10 bases between. Germline V CDR1 and CDR2: SGHRS, YFSETQ. The CDR3 is 13 residues long.

This clone has a single count. The CDR3 sequence: CASINRASEKLFF. The CDR3 nucleotides are TGTGCCAGTATAAACAGGGCGAGTGAAAAACTGTTTTTT. The J gene is TRBJ1-4, the V gene TRBV19; maybe TRBD1 (6 bases). V lost 7 bases and J lost 7, with 13 bases in between. The CDR3 runs 13 residues. Per germline, CDR1 LNHDA and CDR2 SQIVND (reference sequence).

The chain combines TRBV25-1 with TRBJ1-2, with D tentatively TRBD1 (5 bases). The V gene lost 2 bases and the J gene lost 2 bases, with 12 bases spanning the gap. This CDR3 has 15 residues. Germline loops: CDR1 MGHDK, CDR2 SYGVNS. The CDR3 loop reads CASSENGRANYGYTF. CDR3 sequence (DNA): TGTGCCAGCAGTGAAAATGGCAGGGCCAACTATGGCTACACCTTC.

This clone was observed a single time. This chain connects TRBV9 to TRBJ1-3, with D possibly TRBD1 on 6 matching bases. The CDR3 has 15 amino acids. Trimming left V 3 bases short and J 4 bases short, with 14 bases between. Looked up from germline, CDR1 is SGDLS and CDR2 is YYNGEE. In DNA, the CDR3 is TGTGCCAGCAGCGGCACAGGGTTTTACGGAAACACCATATATTTT. The encoded protein is CASSGTGFYGNTIYF.

This chain connects TRBV11-2 to TRBJ2-3; D call uncertain. CDR3 length equals 13 residues. The V end was cut by 1 base, the J end by 2 bases, with 4 bases between. In germline, CDR1 is SGHAT, CDR2 FQNNGV. The CDR3 sequence: CASSLGVTDTQYF. DNA for the CDR3: TGTGCCAGCAGCTTAGGAGTCACAGATACGCAGTATTTT. Drawing the rest from reference TRBV11-2 and TRBJ2-3, the complete variable domain is EAGVAQSPRYKIIEKRQSVAFWCNPISGHATLYWYQQILGQGPKLLIQFQNNGVVDDSQLPKDRFSAERLKGVDSTLKIQPAKLEDSAVYLCASSLGVTDTQYFGPGTRLTVL.

The chain couples TRBV4-1 to TRBJ2-2; 12 nucleotides agree with TRBD2. CDR3 length: 15 residues. With V trimmed by 3 bases and J by 8 bases, 4 bases remained unmatched. In germline, CDR1 is MGHRA, CDR2 YSYEKL. The DNA for the CDR3 is TGCGCCAGCAGCCAGGGACTAGCGGGTTTAGGGGAGCTGTTTTTT. Translation gives CASSQGLAGLGELFF.